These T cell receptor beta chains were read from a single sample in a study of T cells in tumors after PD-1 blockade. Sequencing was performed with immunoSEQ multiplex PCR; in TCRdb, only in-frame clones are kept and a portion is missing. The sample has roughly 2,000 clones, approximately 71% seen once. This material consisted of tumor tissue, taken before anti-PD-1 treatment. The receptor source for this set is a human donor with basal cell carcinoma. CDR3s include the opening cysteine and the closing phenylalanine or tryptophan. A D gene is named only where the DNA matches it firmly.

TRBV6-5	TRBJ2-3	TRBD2	CASSLAGGADTQYF
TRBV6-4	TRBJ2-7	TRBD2	CASSRLAGEGYEQYF
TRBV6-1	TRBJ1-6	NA	CASSENPGQNNSPLHF
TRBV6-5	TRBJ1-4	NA	CASSYRSEEKLFF
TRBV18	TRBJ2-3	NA	CASSLTAARGGTDTQYF
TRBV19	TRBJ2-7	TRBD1	CASSIFGTGSYEQYF
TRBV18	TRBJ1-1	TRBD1	CASSPDRAYTEAFF
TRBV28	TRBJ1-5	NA	CASLRSGANQPQHF
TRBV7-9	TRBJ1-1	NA	CASSLAGAMDTEAFF
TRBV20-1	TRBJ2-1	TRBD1	CSARGGTGYYNEQFF
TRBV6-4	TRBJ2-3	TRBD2	CASSDPTTSGRANSTDTQYF
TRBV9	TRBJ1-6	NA	CASSGSGTSPLHF
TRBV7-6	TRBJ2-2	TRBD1	CASVGQVDTGELFF
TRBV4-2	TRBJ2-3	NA	CASSQGGDTQYF
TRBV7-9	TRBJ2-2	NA	CASSSPIEELFF
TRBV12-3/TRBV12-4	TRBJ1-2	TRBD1	CASSSGGYGYTF
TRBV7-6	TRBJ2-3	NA	CASSETNGGDTQYF
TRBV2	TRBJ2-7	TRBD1	CASSPGQAAIDFYEQYF
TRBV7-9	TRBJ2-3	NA	CASSLAGQDTQYF
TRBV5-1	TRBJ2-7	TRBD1	CASSLGGTGLYEQYF
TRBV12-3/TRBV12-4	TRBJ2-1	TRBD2	CASSPREGEQFF
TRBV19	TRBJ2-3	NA	CASSLSIANTDTQYF
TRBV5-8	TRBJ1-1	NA	CASSLLEGGEAFF
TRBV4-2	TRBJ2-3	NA	CASSQGGDTQYF
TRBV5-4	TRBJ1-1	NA	CASSPEVNTEAFF
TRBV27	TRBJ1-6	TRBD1	CASSGRQGSNSPLHF
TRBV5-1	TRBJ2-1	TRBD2	CASSLGASGGSNEQFF
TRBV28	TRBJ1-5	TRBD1	CASSLGDRFYQPQHF
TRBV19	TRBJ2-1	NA	CASSIDPRGPYNEQFF
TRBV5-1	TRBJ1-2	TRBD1	CASSLGQPDRVGGYTF
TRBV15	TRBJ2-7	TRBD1	CATSRDRDRVHEQYF
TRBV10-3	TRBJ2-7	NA	CAISERGLFAAYEQYF
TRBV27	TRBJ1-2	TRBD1	CASSLNGDRGVLSYGYTF
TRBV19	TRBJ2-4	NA	CASSIVGQGSKNIQYF
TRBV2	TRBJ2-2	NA	CASSSELYITGELFF
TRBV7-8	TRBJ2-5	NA	CASSAAVDNQETQYF
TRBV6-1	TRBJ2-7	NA	CASTPRGGGGEQYF
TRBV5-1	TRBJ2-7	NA	CASSGQVGPSYEQYF
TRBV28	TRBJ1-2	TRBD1	CASSVTGGKGYTF